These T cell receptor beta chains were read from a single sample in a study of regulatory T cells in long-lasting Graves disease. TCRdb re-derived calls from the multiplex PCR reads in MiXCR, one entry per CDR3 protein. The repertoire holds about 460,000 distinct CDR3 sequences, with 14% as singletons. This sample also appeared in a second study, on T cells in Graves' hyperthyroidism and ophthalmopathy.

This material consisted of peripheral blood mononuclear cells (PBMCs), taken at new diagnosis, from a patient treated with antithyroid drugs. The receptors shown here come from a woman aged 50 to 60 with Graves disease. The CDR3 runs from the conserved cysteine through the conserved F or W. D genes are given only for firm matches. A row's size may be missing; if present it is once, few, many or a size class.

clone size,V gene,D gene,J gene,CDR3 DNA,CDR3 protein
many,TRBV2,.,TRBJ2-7,TGTGCCAGCTCCGGGACACCATACGAGCAGTACTTC,CASSGTPYEQYF
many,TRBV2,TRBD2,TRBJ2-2,TGTGCCAGCAGTGAACGGGGACTAGTGAACACCGGGGAGCTGTTTTTT,CASSERGLVNTGELFF
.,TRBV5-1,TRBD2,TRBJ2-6,TGCGCCAGCAGCTCTGACGGGAGGGCTAGCGGGGCCAACGTCCTGACTTTC,CASSSDGRASGANVLTF
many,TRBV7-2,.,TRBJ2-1,TGTGCCAGCAGCTCCGAATCCGGCTTGCCCCAGTTCTTC,CASSSESGLPQFF
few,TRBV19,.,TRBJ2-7,TGTGCCAGTAGTATTGTCCAGGGCGACGAGCAGTACTTC,CASSIVQGDEQYF
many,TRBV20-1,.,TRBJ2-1,TGCAGTGCTAGACTAGGAGACTGGACGGTCTACAATGAGCAGTTCTTC,CSARLGDWTVYNEQFF
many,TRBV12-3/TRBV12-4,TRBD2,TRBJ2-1,TGTGCCAGCAGTTTTTCGAGGCGGGAGGGCCGATTGTATGAGCAGTTCTTC,CASSFSRREGRLYEQFF
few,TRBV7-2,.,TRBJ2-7,TGTGCCAGCAGCTACGGCGGACACGCTTCCTACGAGCAGTACTTC,CASSYGGHASYEQYF
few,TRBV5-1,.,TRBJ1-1,TGCGCCAGCAGCTTGTCTGGGGGTACGGACACTGAAGCTTTCTTT,CASSLSGGTDTEAFF
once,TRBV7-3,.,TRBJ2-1,TGTGCCAGCAGCTCCGACCCCGTCCCCTACAATGAGCAGTTCTTC,CASSSDPVPYNEQFF
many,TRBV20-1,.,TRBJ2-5,TGCAGTGTTTCTAGGAACCACGGGGAAACCCAGTACTTC,CSVSRNHGETQYF
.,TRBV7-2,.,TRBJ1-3,TGTGCCAGCAGCTTACAGGCGGACTCTGGAAACACCATATATTTT,CASSLQADSGNTIYF
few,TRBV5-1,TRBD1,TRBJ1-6,TGCGCCAGCAGCACAACGACAGGGATGGATTCACCCCTCCACTTT,CASSTTTGMDSPLHF